A single sample gave rise to the 11 T cell receptor beta chains below, sequenced in a study of T cell changes during pregnancy in multiple sclerosis. Sequencing was performed with immunoSEQ multiplex PCR; in TCRdb, only in-frame clones are kept and a portion is missing. The data hold tens of thousands of clones, with approximately 90% observed a single time. Sequenced material: CD8+ T cells from peripheral blood mononuclear cells, taken after pregnancy. All receptors derive from a female donor with multiple sclerosis, enrolled in a pregnancy study.

The gene calls are TRBV28 and TRBJ2-7, with 9 bases lining up with TRBD2. The germline V gene has CDR1 MDHEN and CDR2 SYDVKM. Trimming at V came to 5 bases and at J to 4 bases, leaving 12 bases not matched to a gene. The CDR3 consists of 16 residues. The CDR3 region is CASSGNSGRTKYEQYF. In nucleotides, the CDR3 is TGTGCCAGCAGTGGAAATAGCGGGAGAACCAAATACGAGCAGTACTTC.

The rearrangement links TRBV28 to TRBJ1-5, with TRBD1 as a possible D gene (6 bases). V was shortened by 8 bases and J by 4 bases, with 21 bases between the two germline ends. This CDR3 comprises 16 residues. The germline V gene encodes CDR1 MDHEN and CDR2 SYDVKM. This CDR3 reads CASEPPYRDLNQPQHF. The DNA of the CDR3 is TGTGCCAGCGAGCCTCCATACAGGGATCTAAATCAGCCCCAGCATTTT.

The count of this clone is one. The chain joins TRBV6-5 to TRBJ2-3; the match to TRBD2 covers 11 bases. V gave up 8 bases and J gave up 7 bases; unmatched junction bases: 5. Germline CDR1 reads MNHEY; CDR2 reads SVGAGI. The CDR3 consists of 13 residues. CDR3: CASGTSGTHTQYF. CDR3 coding DNA: TGTGCCAGCGGGACTAGCGGAACTCATACGCAGTATTTT.

The rearrangement joins TRBV9 to TRBJ2-1; D perhaps matches TRBD2 (6 bases). Germline CDR1 SGDLS, CDR2 YYNGEE. V lost 3 bases, J lost 0 bases, and 10 bases lay in between. This CDR3 is built from 15 residues. The DNA of the CDR3 is TGTGCCAGCAGCGCGCGGGATACCTCCTACAATGAGCAGTTCTTC. It encodes CASSARDTSYNEQFF.

V is TRBV19 and J is TRBJ2-7; 8 bases line up with TRBD2. Germline assignment: CDR1 LNHDA and CDR2 SQIVND (reference sequence). V lost 3 bases and J lost 5; bases outside the gene matches: 6. This CDR3 has 14 amino acids. The CDR3 DNA reads TGTGCCAGTAGTATTTCGAGCGGGAGTCACGAGCAGTACTTC. Translating it yields CASSISSGSHEQYF.

This clone is classed as medium-sized. The chain carries TRBV4-3 and TRBJ2-7, with 10 bases fitting TRBD2. After removal of 1 base from V and 6 bases from J, the junction contained 3 bases not matched to a gene. Germline V gene sequence: CDR1 LGHNA, CDR2 YSLEER. The CDR3 length is 14 residues. CDR3: CASSQASGGFEQYF. CDR3 sequence (DNA): TGCGCCAGCAGCCAAGCTAGCGGGGGTTTCGAGCAGTACTTC.

V usage is TRBV27 and J usage is TRBJ1-1; perhaps TRBD1 as D (5 bases). This CDR3 contains 14 residues. In germline, CDR1 is MNHEY, CDR2 SMNVEV (reference sequence). Trimming took off 3 bases at V and 6 bases at J, with 14 bases between the two ends. The CDR3 nucleotides are TGTGCCAGCAGTTTGGCAGGGAATATCGCTGAAGCTTTCTTT. Amino acids: CASSLAGNIAEAFF.

This chain uses TRBV6-6 with TRBJ2-1; D remains ambiguous. Germline V lookup: CDR1 MNHNY, CDR2 SVGAGI (reference sequence). V was cut by 2 bases and J by 8 bases, with 13 bases left in between. CDR3 size: 14 residues. The CDR3 nucleotides read TGTGCCAGCAGTTACGGCGGCCACAACTATGAGCAGTTCTTC. This encodes CASSYGGHNYEQFF.

This clone was observed many times. The chain couples TRBV15 to TRBJ2-1; 9 nucleotides match TRBD2. Losses at the gene ends were 8 bases for V and 9 bases for J; bases not matched to a gene: 11. This CDR3 spans 14 amino acids. Germline loops: CDR1 LNHNV, CDR2 YYDKDF (reference sequence). The CDR3 coding sequence is TGTGCCACCTCTGAGGTAGCGGGAGCGCGTGAGCAGTTCTTC. This gives the protein CATSEVAGAREQFF.

The chain employs TRBV7-8 and TRBJ2-1; the match to TRBD2 covers 10 bases. CDR3 length: 13 residues. Germline V gene lookup returns CDR1 SGHVS and CDR2 FQNEAQ. The V segment lost 7 bases and the J segment 8 bases; nucleotides outside the gene matches: 5. In nucleotides, the CDR3 is TGTGCCAGCACTAGCGGGAGTGGCGATGAGCAGTTCTTC. Translating gives CASTSGSGDEQFF.

The gene calls are TRBV6-5 and TRBJ1-2; 8 bases agree with TRBD1. This CDR3 has 13 residues. Germline CDR1 reads MNHEY; CDR2 reads SVGAGI. The trim removed 5 bases at V and 4 bases at J, leaving 3 bases unmatched. Here the CDR3 DNA reads TGTGCCAGCAGTCCAGGGGGCGGCTATGGCTACACCTTC. Encoded protein: CASSPGGGYGYTF.